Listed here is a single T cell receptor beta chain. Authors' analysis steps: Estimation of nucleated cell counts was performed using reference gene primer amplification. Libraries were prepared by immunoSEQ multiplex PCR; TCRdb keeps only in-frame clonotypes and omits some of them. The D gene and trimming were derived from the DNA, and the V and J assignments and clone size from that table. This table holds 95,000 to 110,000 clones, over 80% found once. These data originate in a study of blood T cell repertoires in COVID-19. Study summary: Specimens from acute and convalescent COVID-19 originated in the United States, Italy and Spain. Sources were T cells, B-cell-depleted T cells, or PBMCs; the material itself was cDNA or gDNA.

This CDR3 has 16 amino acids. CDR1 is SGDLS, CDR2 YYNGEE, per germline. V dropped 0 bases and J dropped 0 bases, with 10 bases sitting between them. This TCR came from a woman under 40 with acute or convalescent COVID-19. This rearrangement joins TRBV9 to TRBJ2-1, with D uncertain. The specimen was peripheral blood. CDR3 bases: TGTGCCAGCAGCGTAGCTACGGGTCTCTCCTACAATGAGCAGTTCTTC. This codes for CASSVATGLSYNEQFF.